Listed below are T cell receptor beta chains from one sample, sequenced in a study of control samples from healthy donors and cancer patients. The data were produced by immunoSEQ multiplex PCR, yet TCRdb's version contains in-frame clones alone and is incomplete. This table has 70,000 or so clones, 84% appearing once. Sequencing input: blood. The receptors originated from a man aged 45-60 years in good health. CDR3s include the opening cysteine and the closing phenylalanine or tryptophan. The D gene is left open where the match is weak. Clone size is stated in some rows and not others, as once, few, many or a class when expanded.

V,size,D,J,CDR3,DNA
TRBV21-1,few,-,TRBJ1-5,CASEGDGDAHF,TGTGCCAGCGAGGGGGACGGGGACGCACATTTT
TRBV7-9,once,-,TRBJ1-4,CASSLFDEKLFF,TGTGCCAGCAGCTTATTCGATGAAAAACTGTTTTTT
TRBV10-3,-,-,TRBJ1-3,CAISEYSSGNTIYF,TGTGCCATCAGTGAATACAGTTCTGGAAACACCATATATTTT
TRBV7-2,-,TRBD1,TRBJ2-7,CASSLEDRGTYEQYF,TGTGCCAGCAGCTTAGAGGACAGGGGGACCTACGAGCAGTACTTC
TRBV6-5,-,-,TRBJ1-1,CASSDRGLNTEAFF,TGTGCCAGCAGCGACCGGGGCCTGAACACTGAAGCTTTCTTT
TRBV29-1,-,-,TRBJ2-7,CSVVRQFSYEQYF,TGCAGCGTTGTACGACAGTTCTCCTACGAGCAGTACTTC
TRBV5-4,-,-,TRBJ2-3,CASSLDQATTDTQYF,TGTGCCAGCAGCTTGGATCAGGCGACCACAGATACGCAGTATTTT
TRBV7-8,few,-,TRBJ1-5,CASSLRARSNQPQHF,TGTGCCAGCAGCTTACGGGCACGAAGCAATCAGCCCCAGCATTTT
TRBV2,-,-,TRBJ1-2,CASSEGSGPYGYTF,TGTGCCAGCAGTGAAGGGTCAGGTCCCTATGGCTACACCTTC
TRBV7-2,-,-,TRBJ2-7,CASSLKATEQYF,TGTGCCAGCAGCTTAAAGGCTACCGAGCAGTACTTC
TRBV28,-,TRBD1,TRBJ1-6,CASSSPGGSPLHF,TGTGCCAGCAGTTCCCCAGGGGGCTCACCCCTCCACTTT
TRBV12-5,-,-,TRBJ2-1,CASGLVTRNYSYNEQFF,TGTGCTAGTGGTTTGGTAACGCGGAACTATTCCTACAATGAGCAGTTCTTC
TRBV7-3,-,-,TRBJ2-2,CASSLVTDTGELFF,TGTGCCAGCAGCTTAGTAACCGACACCGGGGAGCTGTTTTTT
TRBV4-2,-,-,TRBJ2-3,CASSQDLGNWVPYTQYF,TGTGCCAGCAGCCAAGATCTAGGAAATTGGGTCCCCTATACGCAGTATTTT
TRBV5-8,-,TRBD1,TRBJ1-2,CASTPRGRPNYGYTF,TGTGCCAGCACTCCCAGGGGGCGTCCCAACTATGGCTACACCTTC
TRBV25-1,-,-,TRBJ1-6,CASSGASSGFYNSPLHF,TGTGCCAGCAGTGGGGCCTCGTCGGGCTTTTATAATTCACCCCTCCACTTT
TRBV4-3,-,TRBD2,TRBJ2-1,CASSPLPGLAGENEQFF,TGCGCCAGCAGCCCCCTCCCGGGGCTAGCGGGAGAGAATGAGCAGTTCTTC
TRBV5-4,-,TRBD2,TRBJ2-5,CASSPTGGGKETQYF,TGTGCCAGCAGCCCGACGGGCGGGGGGAAAGAGACCCAGTACTTC
TRBV6-5,few,-,TRBJ1-2,CASSLGGMGNYGYTF,TGTGCCAGCAGTTTAGGAGGGATGGGTAACTATGGCTACACCTTC
TRBV4-3,-,-,TRBJ1-1,CASSQVGGNTEAFF,TGCGCCAGCAGCCAAGTGGGAGGGAACACTGAAGCTTTCTTT
TRBV7-2,-,-,TRBJ2-2,CASSPRGGTGELFF,TGTGCCAGCAGCCCGAGGGGGGGAACCGGGGAGCTGTTTTTT
TRBV6-2/TRBV6-3,once,-,TRBJ1-1,CASSFSRTVNTEAFF,TGTGCCAGCAGTTTCTCCCGGACAGTGAACACTGAAGCTTTCTTT
TRBV6-5,-,-,TRBJ1-4,CASSFVEKLFF,TGTGCCAGCAGTTTTGTGGAAAAACTGTTTTTT
TRBV9,-,-,TRBJ2-7,CASSVATGISYEQYF,TGTGCCAGCAGCGTAGCTACAGGGATATCCTACGAGCAGTACTTC
TRBV14,-,-,TRBJ2-5,CASSRTSRETQYF,TGTGCCAGCAGCCGCACTAGTAGGGAGACCCAGTACTTC
TRBV3-1/TRBV3-2,-,TRBD2,TRBJ2-2,CASRAGTSGVGTGELFF,TGTGCCAGCAGGGCGGGGACTAGCGGGGTCGGCACCGGGGAGCTGTTTTTT
TRBV6-6,-,TRBD1,TRBJ1-6,CASSLFGGQASSYNSPLHF,TGTGCCAGCAGTCTCTTCGGCGGACAGGCCAGCTCCTATAATTCACCCCTCCACTTT
TRBV2,-,-,TRBJ2-5,CASRGPPPVETQYF,TGTGCCAGCAGGGGCCCTCCCCCCGTAGAGACCCAGTACTTC
TRBV6-6,-,TRBD1,TRBJ1-1,CASGSAGTGKEEAFF,TGTGCCAGCGGGAGTGCCGGGACAGGGAAGGAAGAAGCTTTCTTT
TRBV5-6,-,TRBD1,TRBJ1-5,CASSHGQGRNQPQHF,TGTGCCAGCAGTCATGGACAGGGGAGGAATCAGCCCCAGCATTTT
TRBV27,-,-,TRBJ1-3,CASSFSGVGNTIYF,TGTGCCAGCAGTTTTTCAGGGGTCGGAAACACCATATATTTT
TRBV6-5,once,TRBD1,TRBJ2-7,CASSLDRGNEQYF,TGTGCCAGCAGTTTAGACAGGGGTAACGAGCAGTACTTC
TRBV9,-,TRBD1,TRBJ2-3,CASTKRTGGTDTQYF,TGTGCCAGCACCAAACGGACAGGGGGCACAGATACGCAGTATTTT
TRBV5-4,-,TRBD2,TRBJ2-7,CASTPGASGLSYEQYF,TGTGCCAGCACCCCTGGGGCTAGCGGCCTCTCCTACGAGCAGTACTTC
TRBV6-2/TRBV6-3,-,-,TRBJ1-1,CASSYPTGGDTEAFF,TGTGCCAGCAGTTACCCGACAGGCGGGGACACTGAAGCTTTCTTT
TRBV7-2,-,-,TRBJ1-2,CASSLEANYGYTF,TGTGCCAGCAGCTTAGAGGCTAACTATGGCTACACCTTC
TRBV7-9,-,TRBD2,TRBJ2-7,CASSLAGGREQYF,TGTGCCAGCAGCCTAGCGGGAGGTCGCGAGCAGTACTTC
TRBV7-2,-,-,TRBJ1-1,CASSLSPGGGSTEAFF,TGTGCCAGCAGCTTATCCCCGGGAGGAGGTTCCACTGAAGCTTTCTTT
TRBV7-2,few,-,TRBJ1-6,CASSLLKGTSPLHF,TGTGCCAGCAGCTTACTCAAAGGGACGAGTCCCCTCCACTTT
TRBV11-2,-,TRBD1,TRBJ1-2,CASSAGGSVGYTF,TGTGCCAGCAGCGCAGGGGGGTCGGTGGGCTACACCTTC
TRBV28,few,-,TRBJ1-5,CASSRQVHSNQPQHF,TGTGCCAGCAGTCGACAGGTACATAGCAATCAGCCCCAGCATTTT
TRBV5-4,few,-,TRBJ1-2,CASSSGRIYGYTF,TGTGCCAGCAGCTCCGGACGGATCTATGGCTACACCTTC
TRBV5-4,-,TRBD2,TRBJ2-2,CASSLGLAGAGELFF,TGTGCCAGCAGCTTGGGTCTAGCGGGGGCCGGGGAGCTGTTTTTT
TRBV11-1,-,-,TRBJ1-6,CASSPALGGIPALHF,TGTGCCAGCAGCCCCGCCTTAGGAGGGATTCCAGCCCTCCACTTT
TRBV24-1,-,TRBD2,TRBJ2-1,CATSDLAGGFDNEQFF,TGTGCCACCAGTGATTTAGCGGGGGGATTTGACAATGAGCAGTTCTTC
TRBV6-6,-,-,TRBJ2-3,CASSYSYFTDTQYF,TGTGCCAGCAGTTACTCGTATTTCACAGATACGCAGTATTTT
TRBV28,-,-,TRBJ2-7,CASSLPGPYEQYF,TGTGCCAGCAGTTTACCGGGGCCTTACGAGCAGTACTTC